These 3 T cell receptor beta chains share one sample of origin, sequenced in a study of cytomegalovirus exposure and HLA in healthy donors. TCRdb keeps only in-frame clones here, not all; method: immunoSEQ multiplex PCR. The sample lists 85,000 to 95,000 clones, approximately 96% occurring once. The material sequenced was PBMCs. The receptor source for this set is a man between 18 and 35 years old in good health and CMV-seronegative.

V is TRBV27 and J is TRBJ2-1; D call uncertain. Trimming pared 3 bases from V and 3 bases from J, leaving 15 bases between. The CDR3 covers 16 residues. Germline values: CDR1 MNHEY, CDR2 SMNVEV (reference sequence). The CDR3 DNA reads TGTGCCAGCAGTTTTACTCCCCATATAAACTACAATGAGCAGTTCTTC. Encoded protein: CASSFTPHINYNEQFF.

J is TRBJ1-1 and V is TRBV5-1, with TRBD1 matching over 7 bases. V lost 5 bases, J lost 4 bases, and 5 bases stayed unmatched. Germline V gene data show CDR1 as SGHRS and CDR2 as YFSETQ. The CDR3 length is 13 residues. CDR3 in amino acids: CASSRRGLTEAFF. For the CDR3, the DNA is TGCGCCAGCAGTAGAAGGGGGCTCACTGAAGCTTTCTTT.

The J gene is TRBJ2-7, the V gene TRBV10-2, with 7 bases identical to TRBD1. The trim removed 0 bases at V and 2 bases at J, leaving 4 bases unmatched. The CDR3 consists of 15 residues. Germline CDR1 reads WSHSY; CDR2 reads SAAADI. The CDR3 bases are TGCGCCAGCAGTGAGTCCGGGACAGTAGCCTACGAGCAGTACTTC. It codes for CASSESGTVAYEQYF.